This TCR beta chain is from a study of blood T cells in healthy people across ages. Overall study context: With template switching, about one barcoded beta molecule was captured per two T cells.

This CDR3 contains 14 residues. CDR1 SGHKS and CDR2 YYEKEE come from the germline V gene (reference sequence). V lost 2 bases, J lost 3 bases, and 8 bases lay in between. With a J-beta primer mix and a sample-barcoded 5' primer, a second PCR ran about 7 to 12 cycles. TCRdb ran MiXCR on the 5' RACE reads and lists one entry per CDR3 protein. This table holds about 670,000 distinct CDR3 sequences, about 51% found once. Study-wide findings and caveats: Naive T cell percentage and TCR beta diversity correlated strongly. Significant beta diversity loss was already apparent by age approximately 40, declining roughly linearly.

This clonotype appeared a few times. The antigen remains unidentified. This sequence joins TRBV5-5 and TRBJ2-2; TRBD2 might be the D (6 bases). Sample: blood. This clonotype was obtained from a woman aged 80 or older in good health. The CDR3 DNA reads TGTGCCAGCAGCTTACTAGCAGACACCGGGGAGCTGTTTTTT. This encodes CASSLLADTGELFF.